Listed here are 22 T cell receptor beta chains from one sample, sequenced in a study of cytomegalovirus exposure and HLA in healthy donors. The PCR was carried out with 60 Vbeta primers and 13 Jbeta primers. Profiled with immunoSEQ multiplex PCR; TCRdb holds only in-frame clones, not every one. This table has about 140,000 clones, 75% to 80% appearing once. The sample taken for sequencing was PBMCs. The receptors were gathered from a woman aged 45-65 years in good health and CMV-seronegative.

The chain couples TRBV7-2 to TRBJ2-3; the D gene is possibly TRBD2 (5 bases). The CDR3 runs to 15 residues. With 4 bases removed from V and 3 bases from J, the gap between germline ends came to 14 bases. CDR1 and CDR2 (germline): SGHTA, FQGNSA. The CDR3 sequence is CASSSVEALTDTQYF. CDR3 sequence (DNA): TGTGCCAGCAGCTCGGTGGAGGCCCTGACAGATACGCAGTATTTT.

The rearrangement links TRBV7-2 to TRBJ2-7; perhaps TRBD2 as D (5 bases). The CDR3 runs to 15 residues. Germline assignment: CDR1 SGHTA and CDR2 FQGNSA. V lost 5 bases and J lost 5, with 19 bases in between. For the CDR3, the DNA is TGTGCCAGCAGCCTACCAAGCGGCAGCGGCCACGAGCAGTACTTC. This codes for CASSLPSGSGHEQYF.

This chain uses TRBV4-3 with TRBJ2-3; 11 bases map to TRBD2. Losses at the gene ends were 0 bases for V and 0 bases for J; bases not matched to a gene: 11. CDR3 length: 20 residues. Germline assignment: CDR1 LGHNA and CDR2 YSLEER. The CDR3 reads CASSQDLGTSGGISTDTQYF. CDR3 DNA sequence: TGCGCCAGCAGCCAAGATCTGGGCACTAGCGGGGGTATTAGCACAGATACGCAGTATTTT.

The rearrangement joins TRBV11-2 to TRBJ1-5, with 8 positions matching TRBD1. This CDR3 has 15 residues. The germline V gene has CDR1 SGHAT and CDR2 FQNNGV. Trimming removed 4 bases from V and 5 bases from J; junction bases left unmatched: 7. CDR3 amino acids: CASSSGQGWDQPQHF. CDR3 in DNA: TGTGCCAGCAGCTCCGGACAGGGCTGGGATCAGCCCCAGCATTTT.

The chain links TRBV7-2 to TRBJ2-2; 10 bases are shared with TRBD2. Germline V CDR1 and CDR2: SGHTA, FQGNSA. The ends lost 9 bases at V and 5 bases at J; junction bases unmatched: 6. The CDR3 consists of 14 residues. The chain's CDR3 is CASNPGLATGELFF. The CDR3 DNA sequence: TGTGCCAGTAATCCGGGACTAGCGACCGGGGAGCTGTTTTTT.

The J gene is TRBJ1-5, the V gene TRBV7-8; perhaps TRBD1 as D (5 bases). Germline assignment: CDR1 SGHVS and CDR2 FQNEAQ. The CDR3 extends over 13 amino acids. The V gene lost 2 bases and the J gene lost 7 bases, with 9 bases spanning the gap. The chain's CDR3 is CASSLWGDQPQHF. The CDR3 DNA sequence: TGTGCCAGCAGCTTATGGGGGGACCAGCCCCAGCATTTT. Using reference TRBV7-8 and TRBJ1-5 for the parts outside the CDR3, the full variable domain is GAGVSQSPRYKVAKRGQDVALRCDPISGHVSLFWYQQALGQGPEFLTYFQNEAQLDKSGLPSDRFFAERPEGSVSTLKIQRTQQEDSAVYLCASSLWGDQPQHFGDGTRLSIL.

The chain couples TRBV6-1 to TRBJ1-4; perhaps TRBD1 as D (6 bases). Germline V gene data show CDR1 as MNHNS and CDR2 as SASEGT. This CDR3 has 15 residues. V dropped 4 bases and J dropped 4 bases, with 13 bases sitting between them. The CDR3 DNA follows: TGTGCCAGCAGTGCACAAGGGACAAGTAATGAAAAACTGTTTTTT. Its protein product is CASSAQGTSNEKLFF.

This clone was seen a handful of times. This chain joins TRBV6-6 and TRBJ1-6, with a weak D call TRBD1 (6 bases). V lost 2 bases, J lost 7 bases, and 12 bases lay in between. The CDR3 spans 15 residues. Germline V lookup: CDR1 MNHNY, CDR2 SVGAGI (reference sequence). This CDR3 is CASSYQDRLNSPLHF. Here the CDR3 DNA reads TGTGCCAGCAGTTACCAGGACAGATTGAATTCACCCCTCCACTTT.

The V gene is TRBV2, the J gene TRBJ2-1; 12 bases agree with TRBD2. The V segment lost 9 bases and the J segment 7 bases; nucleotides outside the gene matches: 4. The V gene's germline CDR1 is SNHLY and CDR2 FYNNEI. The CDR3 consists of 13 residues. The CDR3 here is CARSTSGGNEQFF. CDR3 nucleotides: TGTGCCAGATCGACTAGCGGGGGTAATGAGCAGTTCTTC.

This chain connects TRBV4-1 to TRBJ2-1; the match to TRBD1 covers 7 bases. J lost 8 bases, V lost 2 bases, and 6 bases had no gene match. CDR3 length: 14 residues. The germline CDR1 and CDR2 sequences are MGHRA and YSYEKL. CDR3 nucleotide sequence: TGCGCCAGCAGCCAAATCCCCAGGGGGTATGAGCAGTTCTTC. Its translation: CASSQIPRGYEQFF.

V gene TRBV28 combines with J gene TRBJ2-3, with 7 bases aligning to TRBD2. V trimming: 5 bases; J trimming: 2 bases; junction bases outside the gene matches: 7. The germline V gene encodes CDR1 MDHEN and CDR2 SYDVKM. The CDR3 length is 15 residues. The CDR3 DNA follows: TGTGCCAGCAGTCTAACTAGCGCTCTCACAGATACGCAGTATTTT. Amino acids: CASSLTSALTDTQYF.

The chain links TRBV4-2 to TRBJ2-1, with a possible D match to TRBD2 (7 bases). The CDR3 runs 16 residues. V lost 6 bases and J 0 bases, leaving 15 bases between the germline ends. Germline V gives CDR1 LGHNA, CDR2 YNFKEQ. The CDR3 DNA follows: TGTGCCAGCAGTAACCGGGGGGCCAGCTCCTACAATGAGCAGTTCTTC. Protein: CASSNRGASSYNEQFF.

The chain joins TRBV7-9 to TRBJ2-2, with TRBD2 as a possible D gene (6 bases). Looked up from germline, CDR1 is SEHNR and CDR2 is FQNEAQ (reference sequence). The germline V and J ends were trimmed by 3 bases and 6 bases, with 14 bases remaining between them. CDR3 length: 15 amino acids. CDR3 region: CASSFISGSAGELFF. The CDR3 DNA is TGTGCCAGCAGCTTCATTAGCGGCTCGGCCGGGGAGCTGTTTTTT.

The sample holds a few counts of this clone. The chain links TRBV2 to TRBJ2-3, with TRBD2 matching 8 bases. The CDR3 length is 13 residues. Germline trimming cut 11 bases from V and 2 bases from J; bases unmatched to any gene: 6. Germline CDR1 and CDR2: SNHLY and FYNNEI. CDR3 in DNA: TGTGCCTCCTCGGGGGGGCCCACAGATACGCAGTATTTT. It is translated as CASSGGPTDTQYF.

DNA of the CDR3: TGTGCCAGCAGTTTACACCCCCGGGACACCATATATTTT. This translates into CASSLHPRDTIYF. The chain recombines TRBV27 with TRBJ1-3; D is ambiguous. Germline values: CDR1 MNHEY, CDR2 SMNVEV (reference sequence). Trimming removed 2 bases from V and 8 bases from J, with 10 bases in between. This CDR3 region has 13 residues.

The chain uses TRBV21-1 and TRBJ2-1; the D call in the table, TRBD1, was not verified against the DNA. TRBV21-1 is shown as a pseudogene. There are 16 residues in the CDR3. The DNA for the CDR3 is TGTGCCAGCAGCAAAGAACATCTCACCCCCGACAATGAGCAGTTCTTC. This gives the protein CASSKEHLTPDNEQFF.

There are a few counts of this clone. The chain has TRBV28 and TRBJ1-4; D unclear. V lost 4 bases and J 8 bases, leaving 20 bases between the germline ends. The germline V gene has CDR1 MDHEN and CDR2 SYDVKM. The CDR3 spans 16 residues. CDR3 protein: CASSSRGERVFEKLFF. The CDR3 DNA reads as TGTGCCAGCAGTTCACGGGGAGAGAGGGTTTTCGAAAAACTGTTTTTT.

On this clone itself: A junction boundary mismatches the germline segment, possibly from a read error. CDR3 sequence reads: CSSSLGRSGANVLTF. The CDR3 region has the DNA TGTTCCAGCAGCTTAGGTCGCTCTGGGGCCAACGTCCTGACTTTC. The V and J genes are TRBV7-9 and TRBJ2-6; D unclear. This CDR3 is built from 15 residues. Germline-derived CDR1 and CDR2 are SEHNR and FQNEAQ (reference sequence).

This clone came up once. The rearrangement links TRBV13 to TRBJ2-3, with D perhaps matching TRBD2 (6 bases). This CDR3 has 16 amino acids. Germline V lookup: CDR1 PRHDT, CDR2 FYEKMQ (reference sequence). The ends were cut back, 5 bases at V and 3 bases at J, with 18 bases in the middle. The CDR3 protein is CASSLRVGGETDTQYF. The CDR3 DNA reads TGTGCCAGCAGCCTCAGGGTGGGCGGGGAGACAGATACGCAGTATTTT.

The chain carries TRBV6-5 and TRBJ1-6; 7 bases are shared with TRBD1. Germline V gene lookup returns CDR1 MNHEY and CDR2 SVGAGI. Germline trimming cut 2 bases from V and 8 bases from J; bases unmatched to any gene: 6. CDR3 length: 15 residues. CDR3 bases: TGTGCCAGCAGTTACGTCGGGACAGAAGATTCACCCCTCCACTTT. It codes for CASSYVGTEDSPLHF.

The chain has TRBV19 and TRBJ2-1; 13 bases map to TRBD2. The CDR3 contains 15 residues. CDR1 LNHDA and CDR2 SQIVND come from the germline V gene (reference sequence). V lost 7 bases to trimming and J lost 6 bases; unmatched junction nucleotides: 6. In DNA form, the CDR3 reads TGTGCCAGTACCACCGGGACTAGCGGGGTCAATGAGCAGTTCTTC. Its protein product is CASTTGTSGVNEQFF.

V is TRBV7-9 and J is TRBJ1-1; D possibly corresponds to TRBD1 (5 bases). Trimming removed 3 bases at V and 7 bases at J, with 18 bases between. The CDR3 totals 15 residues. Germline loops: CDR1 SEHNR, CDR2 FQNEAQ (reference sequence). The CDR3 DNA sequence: TGTGCCAGCAGCTTCGGGGGTGGGAATCGCATTGAAGCTTTCTTT. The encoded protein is CASSFGGGNRIEAFF.